Detailed here is one T cell receptor (beta chain). The CDR3 contains 17 residues. V dropped 3 bases and J dropped 0 bases, with 15 bases sitting between them. CDR1 is LNHNV, CDR2 YYDKDF, per germline (reference sequence). TCR beta CDR3 regions were amplified from RNA transcripts. RT-PCR in the first round (using the HTBI primer set) targeted the TCR CDR3. TCRdb re-derived calls from the multiplex PCR reads in MiXCR, one entry per CDR3 protein. The sample lists around 520,000 distinct CDR3 sequences, 14% occurring once. The data were obtained in a study of T cells in Graves' hyperthyroidism and ophthalmopathy. Study-wide context: Blood was drawn when the patient was first diagnosed and still untreated.

Graves' hyperthyroidism without ophthalmopathy progression within 18 months was termed stable. Lactation, pregnancy, other autoimmune disease or uncontrolled infection excluded patients. PBMCs were collected from an approximately 10 ml volume of fresh peripheral blood. The chain uses TRBV15 and TRBJ1-5; tentatively, D is TRBD1 (5 bases). This TCR derives from a woman aged 35 to 49 with Graves' hyperthyroidism. What was sequenced was blood. The CDR3 DNA reads TGTGCCACCAGCAGGTCAGGGAGGGAGGATAGCAATCAGCCCCAGCATTTT. Its protein product is CATSRSGREDSNQPQHF.